This entry concerns a single T cell receptor beta chain. Which antigen it targets is not known. Qualities for individual bases were not recorded, and no much larger clone is one base off. A distance of 14 bases separates the germline ends of V and J, which lose 3 bases and 3 bases respectively. The CDR3 sequence holds 15 residues, the cysteine and phenylalanine included. CDR3 DNA is the only sequence kept; it has 45 bases, read in frame from the first base. Sequences SGHDT (CDR1) and YYEEEE (CDR2) are obtained from the germline V gene. These data are taken from a study of post-analysis software for immune sequencing data (dated by TCRdb to the mid-2010s). Describing the broader study: Relapsing-remitting, secondary progressive and progressive-relapsing multiple sclerosis were recorded as disease courses, and subtype annotation was lacking for some patients. Patient repertoires were compared against about twelve previously published healthy control repertoires from donors aged 6 to 25 years. A subset of samples was prepared in parallel using single-end sample barcoding, then pooled and co-amplified after Illumina adapter ligation. The investigation overall reported the following: Normalized Chao1 diversity was significantly lower in multiple sclerosis patients than controls, suggesting substantial peripheral T-cell clonal expansion. Patients showed significantly higher frequencies than controls for a handful of TRBV segments, among them TRBV5-6, TRBV5-1 and TRBV20-1. Direct clustering with F measure showed strong co-clustering of samples prepared in the same batch, prompting a batch-effect correction. The control group was slightly older than the multiple sclerosis patient group.

TCR beta repertoires were profiled from peripheral blood of 10 to 15 young patients with multiple sclerosis to demonstrate the VDJtools post-analysis software. The multiple sclerosis patients were children and adolescents between 6 and 15 years of age. The method behind the library was PCR. For sequencing, an Illumina HiSeq 2500 was employed. To reduce PCR and sequencing biases, unique molecular identifiers were incorporated into the TCR beta cDNA libraries. Approximately 500,000 cDNA molecules were obtained for every 1 to 10 million input T cells, so each molecule roughly corresponded to one T cell. The patient libraries were prepared and sequenced using the same protocol as the earlier healthy control dataset. Samples belonging to the same batch were prepared together, multiplexed and sequenced on a shared HiSeq lane. As for how the authors treated the data: Raw barcoded reads were processed with MIGEC, and single-read molecular identifier groups were discarded before consensus assembly and CDR3 extraction. VDJtools was used for post-analysis of the clonotype tables, with diversity normalized by down-sampling every dataset to the smallest sample size. To correct batch-related cross-sample contamination, repertoire overlap clustering matched CDR3 amino acid sequences but not nucleotide sequences. TCRdb applied fastp at Q25 and MiXCR to the public reads, then kept only in-frame beta chains. One record per CDR3 amino acid sequence lists the most common genes and DNA. It is TCRdb's table, rather than the study itself, that gives the V and J calls and clone size. This sample comprises roughly 670,000 distinct CDR3 sequences, around 64% of them detected only once. The ten largest make up roughly 12% of the sample.

The TCR was taken from a girl under 10 years old with multiple sclerosis. Sequenced sample: blood. The receptor chain draws on TRBV5-6 and TRBJ2-3; TRBD1 is possibly the D segment (6 matching bases). The CDR3 region: CASSSQGEVTDTQYF. The nucleotide sequence is TGTGCCAGCAGCTCACAGGGAGAAGTAACAGATACGCAGTATTTT. Where the CDR3 stops, the reference TRBV5-6 and TRBJ2-3 genes take over; the full variable domain is DAGVTQSPTHLIKTRGQQVTLRCSPKSGHDTVSWYQQALGQGPQFIFQYYEEEERQRGNFPDRFSGHQFPNYSSELNVNALLLGDSALYLCASSSQGEVTDTQYFGPGTRLTVL.